Below, 29 T cell receptor beta chains from the same sample are listed, as sequenced in a study of T cell changes during pregnancy in multiple sclerosis. Assay: immunoSEQ multiplex PCR; the TCRdb copy retains only in-frame clones and omits some. Counted here are fewer than 85,000 clones, 70% to 90% occurring once; the ten biggest clones make up 1.9%. Sequencing was performed on peripheral blood, taken before pregnancy. These receptors were collected from a female donor with multiple sclerosis, enrolled in a pregnancy study.

This rearrangement joins TRBV6-6 to TRBJ2-7; TRBD1 matches at 9 bases. Trimming at V came to 8 bases and at J to 6 bases, leaving 14 bases not matched to a gene. The length of the CDR3 is 15 residues. CDR1 MNHNY and CDR2 SVGAGI come from the germline V gene (reference sequence). The CDR3 DNA reads TGTGCCAGCTTAGGAGCCGGGACAGGGTTTTCCGAGCAGTACTTC. Its protein is CASLGAGTGFSEQYF.

The CDR3 DNA reads TGTGCCAGTAGTATCGGGGCTAGCGGGGGGGCCCCGGACACCGGGGAGCTGTTTTTT. It is translated as CASSIGASGGAPDTGELFF. V gene TRBV19 combines with J gene TRBJ2-2; 12 positions match TRBD2. The trim removed 3 bases at V and 3 bases at J, leaving 11 bases unmatched. The CDR3 is 19 residues long. Germline V gene data show CDR1 as LNHDA and CDR2 as SQIVND (reference sequence).

This chain connects TRBV5-1 to TRBJ1-3; the D gene is possibly TRBD1 (6 bases). The CDR3 totals 17 residues. In germline, CDR1 is SGHRS, CDR2 YFSETQ. Between the trimmed V and J ends, which lost 0 bases and 3 bases, there was a span of 16 bases. The CDR3 DNA reads as TGCGCCAGCAGCTTGGACAGGGTGGAGATTAGTGGAAACACCATATATTTT. Protein sequence: CASSLDRVEISGNTIYF.

The genes are TRBV2 and TRBJ1-1; perhaps TRBD1 as D (6 bases). V dropped 6 bases and J dropped 1 base, with 18 bases sitting between them. The CDR3 runs to 16 residues. Germline V CDR1 and CDR2: SNHLY, FYNNEI. In nucleotides, the CDR3 is TGTGCCAGCAGAAACAGGGAAGGGCGAGGGAACACTGAAGCTTTCTTT. Encoded protein: CASRNREGRGNTEAFF.

This rearrangement joins TRBV28 to TRBJ1-6; 9 nucleotides line up with TRBD1. This CDR3 is built from 15 residues. J gave up 9 bases and V 5 bases, and 8 bases lay outside the gene matches. CDR1 and CDR2 (germline): MDHEN, SYDVKM. The CDR3 region is CASSGSRDRVSPLHF. CDR3 sequence (DNA): TGTGCCAGCAGTGGAAGCCGGGACAGGGTTTCACCCCTCCACTTT. The full variable domain, in which reference TRBV28 and TRBJ1-6 provide the parts outside the CDR3, is DVKVTQSSRYLVKRTGEKVFLECVQDMDHENMFWYRQDPGLGLRLIYFSYDVKMKEKGDIPEGYSVSREKKERFSLILESASTNQTSMYLCASSGSRDRVSPLHFGNGTRLTVT.

The rearrangement joins TRBV28 to TRBJ1-2; TRBD1 aligns across 7 bases. Germline CDR1 reads MDHEN; CDR2 reads SYDVKM. This CDR3 region has 15 residues. J lost 4 bases, V lost 7 bases, and 12 bases had no gene match. CDR3 region: CASTSMDRLGYGYTF. The CDR3 nucleotides are TGTGCCAGCACCTCAATGGACAGGTTGGGCTATGGCTACACCTTC.

This clone was seen a single time. The chain employs TRBV7-3 and TRBJ2-7; 10 nucleotides line up with TRBD2. The CDR3 is 15 residues long. V lost 3 bases, J lost 1 base, and 3 bases stayed unmatched. Germline V lookup: CDR1 SGHTA, CDR2 FQGTGA. The CDR3 sequence: CASSFSSGGSYEQYF. The CDR3 DNA is TGTGCCAGCAGCTTTTCTAGCGGGGGATCCTACGAGCAGTACTTC.

The table lists this clone with a count of one. J is TRBJ1-2 and V is TRBV7-9; TRBD1 matches at 8 bases. The CDR3 totals 15 residues. Germline V gene data show CDR1 as SEHNR and CDR2 as FQNEAQ (reference sequence). V lost 4 bases, J lost 0 bases, and 4 bases stayed unmatched. Here the CDR3 reads CASSSGQGANYGYTF. The CDR3 bases are TGTGCCAGCAGCTCCGGACAGGGAGCTAACTATGGCTACACCTTC. The full variable domain, completed using reference TRBV7-9 and TRBJ1-2, is DTGVSQNPRHKITKRGQNVTFRCDPISEHNRLYWYRQTLGQGPEFLTYFQNEAQLEKSRLLSDRFSAERPKGSFSTLEIQRTEQGDSAMYLCASSSGQGANYGYTFGSGTRLTVV.

J is TRBJ2-7 and V is TRBV11-1; D possibly corresponds to TRBD1 (6 bases). The CDR3 sequence is 15 residues long. Germline V lookup: CDR1 SGHAT, CDR2 FQDESV (reference sequence). Trimming left V 6 bases short and J 3 bases short, with 18 bases between. The CDR3 protein is CASSFDRPAGYEQYF. In DNA form, the CDR3 reads TGTGCCAGCAGTTTCGACAGGCCAGCAGGCTACGAGCAGTACTTC.

The V and J genes are TRBV5-5 and TRBJ2-7; 10 nucleotides align to TRBD1. V shed 0 bases and J 2 bases; nucleotides not matched to a gene: 14. The V gene's germline CDR1 is SGHKS and CDR2 YYEKEE (reference sequence). The CDR3 sequence is 19 residues long. The CDR3 reads CASSLAYSTGGHITYEQYF. In nucleotides, the CDR3 is TGTGCCAGCAGCTTGGCCTATTCGACAGGGGGCCATATCACCTACGAGCAGTACTTC.

The chain joins TRBV6-5 to TRBJ2-5; 8 positions match TRBD2. Germline V lookup: CDR1 MNHEY, CDR2 SVGAGI. With 6 bases clipped from V and 13 bases from J, the junction kept 19 bases outside the gene matches. The CDR3 totals 15 residues. The CDR3: CASSFLSSGGVSRYF. CDR3 coding DNA: TGTGCCAGCAGCTTCCTCTCCAGCGGGGGAGTATCTCGGTACTTC.

This chain uses TRBV19 with TRBJ1-1, with D maybe TRBD1 (6 bases). This CDR3 comprises 15 residues. CDR1 is LNHDA and CDR2 is SQIVND in the germline V gene (reference sequence). Trimming stripped 0 bases from V and 3 bases from J, with 11 bases between. CDR3 protein: CASSIDFKGDTEAFF. CDR3 coding DNA: TGTGCCAGTAGTATAGATTTCAAGGGGGACACTGAAGCTTTCTTT.

This clone was picked up one time. This chain joins TRBV18 and TRBJ2-2; tentative D call: TRBD1 (5 bases). CDR1 and CDR2 (germline): KGHSH, LQKENI. There are 15 residues in the CDR3. Trimming pared 5 bases from V and 1 base from J, leaving 11 bases between. Here the CDR3 DNA reads TGTGCCAGCTCAAAGTTTACAGGGAACACCGGGGAGCTGTTTTTT. Its protein product is CASSKFTGNTGELFF.

The rearrangement links TRBV7-9 to TRBJ1-5; no definite D call. Trimming shortened V by 1 base and J by 5 bases, and 18 bases separated the two germline ends. Germline lookup yields CDR1 SEHNR and CDR2 FQNEAQ (reference sequence). This CDR3 has 17 amino acids. Written as DNA, the CDR3 is TGTGCCAGCAGCTTAGGCGGAGCCGGCAGCTACTATCAGCCCCAGCATTTT. It yields the protein CASSLGGAGSYYQPQHF.

J is TRBJ1-1 and V is TRBV9; D is perhaps TRBD1 (6 bases). The CDR3 contains 14 residues. Trimming cost V 0 bases and J 3 bases, with 9 bases left between them. Germline CDR1 is SGDLS and CDR2 is YYNGEE. CDR3 sequence: CASSVGQGYTEAFF. DNA for the CDR3: TGTGCCAGCAGCGTAGGTCAGGGGTACACTGAAGCTTTCTTT.

The rearrangement uses TRBV2 and TRBJ2-1; 9 nucleotides agree with TRBD2. The CDR3 contains 15 residues. CDR1 is SNHLY and CDR2 is FYNNEI in the germline V gene. V gave up 8 bases and J gave up 0 bases; unmatched junction bases: 5. The CDR3 loop reads CASGGGGASYNEQFF. The CDR3 nucleotides are TGTGCCAGCGGGGGCGGGGGGGCCTCCTACAATGAGCAGTTCTTC.

CDR3 nucleotide sequence: TGTGCCAGCAGCTTAGGCAGGGGAGTGGGCACCGGGGAGCTGTTTTTT. This translates into CASSLGRGVGTGELFF. The chain couples TRBV11-2 to TRBJ2-2; D is perhaps TRBD1 (6 bases). Germline-derived CDR1 and CDR2 are SGHAT and FQNNGV. The CDR3 loop spans 16 amino acids. Trimming shortened V by 1 base and J by 4 bases, and 13 bases separated the two germline ends.

In this sample, this clone turned up a few times. The rearrangement uses TRBV5-1 and TRBJ1-2; 11 positions match TRBD1. The CDR3 contains 17 residues. V shed 4 bases and J 3 bases; nucleotides not matched to a gene: 11. Germline CDR1 SGHRS, CDR2 YFSETQ. CDR3 DNA sequence: TGCGCCAGCAGCGTGATACCCATGGGACAGGGGGACTATGGCTACACCTTC. This translates into CASSVIPMGQGDYGYTF.

V usage is TRBV5-8 and J usage is TRBJ2-4; maybe TRBD2 (5 bases). Per the germline V gene, CDR1 is SGHTS and CDR2 is YDEGEE. V lost 3 bases, J lost 8 bases, and 21 bases lay in between. The CDR3 spans 16 residues. Here the CDR3 DNA reads TGTGCCAGCAGCTCCCTAACGTCCGGGAACAGTTACATTCAGTACTTC. This encodes CASSSLTSGNSYIQYF.

V gene TRBV30 combines with J gene TRBJ2-1; 7 positions match TRBD2. V dropped 3 bases and J dropped 9; count of bases not matched to a gene: 5. Germline V CDR1 and CDR2: GTSNPN, SVGIG (reference sequence). The CDR3 has 12 amino acids. For the CDR3, the DNA is TGTGCCTGGAGCGACAGCGGGGTTGAGCAGTTCTTC. Its translation: CAWSDSGVEQFF.

This clone was seen a single time. The chain combines TRBV10-3 with TRBJ2-3, with TRBD1 matching over 12 bases. The V gene end was trimmed by 6 bases and the J gene end by 4 bases; junction bases not matched to a gene: 11. Germline CDR1 is ENHRY and CDR2 is SYGVKD. CDR3 size: 17 residues. In nucleotides, the CDR3 is TGTGCCATCAGCCGGTCCGGGACAGGGGGCGGCTCAGATACGCAGTATTTT. Translated, it gives CAISRSGTGGGSDTQYF.

This chain uses TRBV10-3 with TRBJ2-2, with a possible D match to TRBD1 (7 bases). Germline values: CDR1 ENHRY, CDR2 SYGVKD. The CDR3 is 16 residues long. Trimming cost V 4 bases and J 3 bases, with 15 bases left between them. CDR3: CAISGTRGVDTGELFF. The CDR3 DNA sequence: TGTGCCATCAGTGGAACCAGGGGGGTGGACACCGGGGAGCTGTTTTTT.

This clone showed up just once. The J gene is TRBJ2-7, the V gene TRBV5-1, with TRBD1 as a possible D gene (6 bases). In germline, CDR1 is SGHRS, CDR2 YFSETQ. V was cut by 7 bases and J by 0 bases, with 11 bases left in between. The CDR3 is 13 residues long. The CDR3 coding sequence is TGCGCCAGCCAAGGACAGTTCTCCTACGAGCAGTACTTC. It yields the protein CASQGQFSYEQYF.

The CDR3 spells CASWGTGGLAGEQFF. The CDR3 DNA is TGTGCCAGCTGGGGGACAGGAGGACTAGCGGGGGAGCAGTTCTTC. This chain links TRBV5-5 with TRBJ2-1, with 12 bases identical to TRBD2. The CDR3 has 15 amino acids. After removal of 7 bases from V and 10 bases from J, the junction contained 12 bases not matched to a gene. Germline CDR1 is SGHKS and CDR2 is YYEKEE (reference sequence).

In this sample, this clone turned up a few times. The chain joins TRBV29-1 to TRBJ1-2, with 7 nucleotides matching TRBD1. J was trimmed by 6 bases and V by 7 bases; bases with no gene match: 8. Germline V lookup: CDR1 SQVTM, CDR2 ANQGSEA. There are 12 residues in the CDR3. The CDR3 DNA is TGCAGCGCGACTCGGGACAGAGATGGCTACACCTTC. It is translated as CSATRDRDGYTF.

V usage is TRBV5-8 and J usage is TRBJ2-3, with 12 bases that match TRBD2. The CDR3 has 15 residues. Per the germline V gene, CDR1 is SGHTS and CDR2 is YDEGEE. V trimming: 4 bases; J trimming: 5 bases; junction bases outside the gene matches: 5. This CDR3 is CASSLGLAGRDTQYF. CDR3 DNA sequence: TGTGCCAGCAGCCTAGGACTAGCGGGGAGAGATACGCAGTATTTT. Drawing the rest from reference TRBV5-8 and TRBJ2-3, the complete variable domain is EAGVTQSPTHLIKTRGQQATLRCSPISGHTSVYWYQQALGLGLQFLLWYDEGEERNRGNFPPRFSGRQFPNYSSELNVNALELEDSALYLCASSLGLAGRDTQYFGPGTRLTVL.

The J gene is TRBJ1-3, the V gene TRBV18; no clear D. In germline, CDR1 is KGHSH, CDR2 LQKENI. Trimming pared 6 bases from V and 5 bases from J, leaving 8 bases between. The CDR3 covers 12 residues. The CDR3 reads CASSQDRNTIYF. The DNA of the CDR3 is TGTGCCAGCTCGCAGGATCGAAACACCATATATTTT.

This sequence joins TRBV7-2 and TRBJ2-7, with D possibly matching TRBD1 (5 bases). Germline assignment: CDR1 SGHTA and CDR2 FQGNSA. V shed 1 base and J shed 2 bases, with 12 bases lying between them. This CDR3 contains 15 residues. The chain's CDR3 is CASSLVVGPAYEQYF. The CDR3 DNA reads TGTGCCAGCAGCTTAGTGGTGGGGCCCGCCTACGAGCAGTACTTC.

This chain joins TRBV7-9 and TRBJ2-5; 8 nucleotides align to TRBD1. Germline CDR1 SEHNR, CDR2 FQNEAQ (reference sequence). V trimming: 5 bases; J trimming: 9 bases; junction bases outside the gene matches: 14. The CDR3 has 15 amino acids. This CDR3 is CASSPRDRLGAAQYF. The DNA of the CDR3 is TGTGCCAGCAGCCCCAGGGACAGGCTGGGAGCGGCCCAGTACTTC.